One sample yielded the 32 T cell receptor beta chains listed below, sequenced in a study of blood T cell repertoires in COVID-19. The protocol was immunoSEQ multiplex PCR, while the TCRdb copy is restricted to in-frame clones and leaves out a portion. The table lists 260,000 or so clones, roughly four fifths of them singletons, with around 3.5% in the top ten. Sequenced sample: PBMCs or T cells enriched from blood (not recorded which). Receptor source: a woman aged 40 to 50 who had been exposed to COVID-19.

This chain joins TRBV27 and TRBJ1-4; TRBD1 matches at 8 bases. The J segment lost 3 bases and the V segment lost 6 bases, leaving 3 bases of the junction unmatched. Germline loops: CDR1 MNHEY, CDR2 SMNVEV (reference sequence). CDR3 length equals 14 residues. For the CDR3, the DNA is TGTGCCAGCAGCAACAGGGGGGCTAATGAAAAACTGTTTTTT. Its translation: CASSNRGANEKLFF.

The CDR3 DNA follows: TGTGCCAGCACCCCGGGACAAATAGAGGGTGGTCAGCCCCAGCATTTT. It yields the protein CASTPGQIEGGQPQHF. V and J are TRBV28 and TRBJ1-5; possibly TRBD1 for D (6 bases). Trimming pared 7 bases from V and 6 bases from J, leaving 22 bases between. The CDR3 is 16 residues long. Germline V CDR1 and CDR2: MDHEN, SYDVKM.

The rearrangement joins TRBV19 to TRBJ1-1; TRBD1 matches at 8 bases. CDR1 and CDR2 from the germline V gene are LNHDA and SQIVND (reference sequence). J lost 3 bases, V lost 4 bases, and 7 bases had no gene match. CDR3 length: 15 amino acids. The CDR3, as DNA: TGTGCCAGTAGTACCCCCCTGACAGGGGACACTGAAGCTTTCTTT. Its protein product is CASSTPLTGDTEAFF. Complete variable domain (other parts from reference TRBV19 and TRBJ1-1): DGGITQSPKYLFRKEGQNVTLSCEQNLNHDAMYWYRQDPGQGLRLIYYSQIVNDFQKGDIAEGYSVSREKKESFPLTVTSAQKNPTAFYLCASSTPLTGDTEAFFGQGTRLTVV.

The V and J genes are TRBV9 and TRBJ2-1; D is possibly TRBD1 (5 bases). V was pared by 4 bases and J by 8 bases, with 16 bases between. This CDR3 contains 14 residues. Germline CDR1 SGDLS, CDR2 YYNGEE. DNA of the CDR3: TGTGCCAGCAGCTCCTTCGTAAGGGGCGATGAGCAGTTCTTC. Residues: CASSSFVRGDEQFF. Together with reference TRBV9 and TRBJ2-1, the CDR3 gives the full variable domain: DSGVTQTPKHLITATGQRVTLRCSPRSGDLSVYWYQQSLDQGLQFLIQYYNGEERAKGNILERFSAQQFPDLHSELNLSSLELGDSALYFCASSSFVRGDEQFFGPGTRLTVL.

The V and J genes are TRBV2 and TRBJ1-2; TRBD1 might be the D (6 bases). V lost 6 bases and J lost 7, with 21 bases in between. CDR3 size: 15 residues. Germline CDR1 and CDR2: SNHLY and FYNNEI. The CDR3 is CASRLTDSRSGGYTF. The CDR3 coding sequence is TGTGCCAGCAGGTTAACGGACAGCAGATCCGGTGGCTACACCTTC.

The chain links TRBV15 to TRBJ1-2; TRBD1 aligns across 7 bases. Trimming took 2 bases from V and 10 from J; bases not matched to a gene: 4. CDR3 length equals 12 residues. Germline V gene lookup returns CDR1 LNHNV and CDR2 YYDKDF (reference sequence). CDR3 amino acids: CATSRKDRPYTF. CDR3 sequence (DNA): TGTGCCACCAGCAGAAAGGACAGGCCCTACACCTTC.

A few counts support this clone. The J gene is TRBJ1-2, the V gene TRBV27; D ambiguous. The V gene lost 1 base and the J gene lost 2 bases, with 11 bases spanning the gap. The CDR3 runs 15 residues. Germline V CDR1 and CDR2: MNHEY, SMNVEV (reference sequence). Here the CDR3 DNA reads TGTGCCAGCAGTTTATTCGGTTTAATGAACTATGGCTACACCTTC. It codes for CASSLFGLMNYGYTF.

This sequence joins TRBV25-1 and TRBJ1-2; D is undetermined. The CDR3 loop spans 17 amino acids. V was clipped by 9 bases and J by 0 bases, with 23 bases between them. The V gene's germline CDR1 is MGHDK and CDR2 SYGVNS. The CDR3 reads CARIEEGYRFTNYGYTF. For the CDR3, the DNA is TGTGCCAGGATTGAAGAGGGTTACCGGTTCACTAACTATGGCTACACCTTC.

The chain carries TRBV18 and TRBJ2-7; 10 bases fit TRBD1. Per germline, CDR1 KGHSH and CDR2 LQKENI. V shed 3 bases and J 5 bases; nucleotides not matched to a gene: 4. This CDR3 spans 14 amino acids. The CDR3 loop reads CASSPGQGSNEQYF. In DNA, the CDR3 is TGTGCCAGCTCACCGGGACAGGGGTCGAACGAGCAGTACTTC.

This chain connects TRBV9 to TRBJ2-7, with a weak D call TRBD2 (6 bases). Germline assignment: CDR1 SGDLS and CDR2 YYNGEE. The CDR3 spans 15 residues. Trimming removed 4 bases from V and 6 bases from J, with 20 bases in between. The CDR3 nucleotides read TGTGCCAGCAGCCCAGGAGGGTCGCCTCCTGGCGAGCAGTACTTC. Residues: CASSPGGSPPGEQYF.

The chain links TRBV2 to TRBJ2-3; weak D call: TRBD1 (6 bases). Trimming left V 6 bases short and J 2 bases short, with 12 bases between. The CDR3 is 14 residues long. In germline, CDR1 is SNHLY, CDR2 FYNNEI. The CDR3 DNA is TGTGCCAGCAGGACCACAGGGTCCACAGATACGCAGTATTTT. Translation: CASRTTGSTDTQYF.

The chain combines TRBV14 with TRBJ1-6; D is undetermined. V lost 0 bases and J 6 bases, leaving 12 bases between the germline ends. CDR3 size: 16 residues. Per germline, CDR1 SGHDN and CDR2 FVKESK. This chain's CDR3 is CASSQEAGFSNSPLHF. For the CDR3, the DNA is TGTGCCAGCAGCCAAGAAGCGGGGTTTAGTAATTCACCCCTCCACTTT.

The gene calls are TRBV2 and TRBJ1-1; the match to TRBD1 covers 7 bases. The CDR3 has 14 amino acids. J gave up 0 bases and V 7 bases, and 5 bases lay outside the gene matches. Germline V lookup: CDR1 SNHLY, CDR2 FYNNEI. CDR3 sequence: CASNERGLNTEAFF. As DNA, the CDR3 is TGTGCCAGCAACGAAAGGGGGCTGAACACTGAAGCTTTCTTT.

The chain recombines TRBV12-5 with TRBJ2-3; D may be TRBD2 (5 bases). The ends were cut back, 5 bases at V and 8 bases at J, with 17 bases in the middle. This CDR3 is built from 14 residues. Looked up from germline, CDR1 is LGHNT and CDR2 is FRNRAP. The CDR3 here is CASGPPTGLRTQYF. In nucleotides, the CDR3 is TGTGCTAGTGGTCCCCCGACGGGGTTACGTACGCAGTATTTT.

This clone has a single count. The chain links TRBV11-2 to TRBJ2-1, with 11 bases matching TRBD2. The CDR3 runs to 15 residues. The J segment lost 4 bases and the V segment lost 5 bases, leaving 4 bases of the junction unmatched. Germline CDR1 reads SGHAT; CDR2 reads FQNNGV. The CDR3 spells CASSPGTSGYNEQFF. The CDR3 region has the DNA TGTGCCAGCAGCCCCGGGACTAGCGGTTACAATGAGCAGTTCTTC.

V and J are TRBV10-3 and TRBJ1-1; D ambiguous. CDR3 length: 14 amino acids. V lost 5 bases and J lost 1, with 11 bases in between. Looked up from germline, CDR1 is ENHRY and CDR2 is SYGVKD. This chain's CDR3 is CAISNSPGNTEAFF. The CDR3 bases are TGTGCCATCAGTAATTCCCCAGGGAACACTGAAGCTTTCTTT.

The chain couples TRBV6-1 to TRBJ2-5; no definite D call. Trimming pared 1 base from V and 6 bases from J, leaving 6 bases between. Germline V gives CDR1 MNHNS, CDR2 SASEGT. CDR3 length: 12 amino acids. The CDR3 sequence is CASSEVAQTQYF. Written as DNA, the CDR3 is TGTGCCAGCAGTGAAGTAGCTCAGACCCAGTACTTC.

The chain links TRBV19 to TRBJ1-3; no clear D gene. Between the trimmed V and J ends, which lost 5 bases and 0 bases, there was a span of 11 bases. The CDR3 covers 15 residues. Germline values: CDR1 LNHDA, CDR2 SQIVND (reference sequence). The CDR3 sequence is CASSLHSDSGNTIYF. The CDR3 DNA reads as TGTGCCAGTAGTCTCCACAGTGACTCTGGAAACACCATATATTTT.

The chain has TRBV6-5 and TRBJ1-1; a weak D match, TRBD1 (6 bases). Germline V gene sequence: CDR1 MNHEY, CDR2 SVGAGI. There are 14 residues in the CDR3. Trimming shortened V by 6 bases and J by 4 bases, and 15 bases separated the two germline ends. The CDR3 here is CASSRVSGVTEAFF. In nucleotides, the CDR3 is TGTGCCAGCAGCCGGGTATCAGGGGTCACTGAAGCTTTCTTT.

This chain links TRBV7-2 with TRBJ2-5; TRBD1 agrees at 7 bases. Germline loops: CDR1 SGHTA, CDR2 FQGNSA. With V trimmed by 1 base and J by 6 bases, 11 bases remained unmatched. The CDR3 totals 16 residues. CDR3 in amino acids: CASSLGGQGDLQTQYF. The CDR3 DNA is TGTGCCAGCAGCTTAGGCGGCCAGGGGGACCTCCAGACCCAGTACTTC.

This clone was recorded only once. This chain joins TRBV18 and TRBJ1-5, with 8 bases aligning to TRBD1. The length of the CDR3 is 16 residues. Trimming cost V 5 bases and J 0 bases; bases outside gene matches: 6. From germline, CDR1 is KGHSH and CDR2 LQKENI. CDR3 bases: TGTGCCAGCTCAACCCAGGGGGCGAGTAGCAATCAGCCCCAGCATTTT. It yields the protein CASSTQGASSNQPQHF.

The CDR3 is CATSNPRTSGDEQFF. CDR3 DNA: TGTGCCACCAGTAATCCTCGGACTAGCGGGGATGAGCAGTTCTTC. The gene calls are TRBV15 and TRBJ2-1; 12 bases match TRBD2. The CDR3 totals 15 residues. CDR1 is LNHNV and CDR2 is YYDKDF in the germline V gene (reference sequence). Germline trimming cut 6 bases from V and 8 bases from J; bases unmatched to any gene: 8. Together with reference TRBV15 and TRBJ2-1, the CDR3 gives the full variable domain: DAMVIQNPRYQVTQFGKPVTLSCSQTLNHNVMYWYQQKSSQAPKLLFHYYDKDFNNEADTPDNFQSRRPNTSFCFLDIRSPGLGDTAMYLCATSNPRTSGDEQFFGPGTRLTVL.

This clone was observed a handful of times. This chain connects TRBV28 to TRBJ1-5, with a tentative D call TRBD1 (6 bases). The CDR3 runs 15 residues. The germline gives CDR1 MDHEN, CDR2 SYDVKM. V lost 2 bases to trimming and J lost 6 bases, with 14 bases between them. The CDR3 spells CASSLGGAYGQPQHF. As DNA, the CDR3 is TGTGCCAGCAGTTTAGGGGGGGCCTATGGTCAGCCCCAGCATTTT.

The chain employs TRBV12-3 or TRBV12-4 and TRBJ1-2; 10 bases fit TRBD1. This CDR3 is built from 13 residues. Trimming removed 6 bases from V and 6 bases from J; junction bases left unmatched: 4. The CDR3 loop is CASSPGTGDGYTF. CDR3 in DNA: TGTGCCAGCAGCCCCGGGACAGGGGATGGCTACACCTTC.

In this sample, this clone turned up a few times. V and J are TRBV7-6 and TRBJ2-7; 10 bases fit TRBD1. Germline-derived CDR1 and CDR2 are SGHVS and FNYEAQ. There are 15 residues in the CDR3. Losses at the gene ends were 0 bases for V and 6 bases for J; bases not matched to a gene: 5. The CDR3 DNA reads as TGTGCCAGCAGCTTAGCTGGACAGGGGGAGGGCGAGCAGTACTTC. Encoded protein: CASSLAGQGEGEQYF.

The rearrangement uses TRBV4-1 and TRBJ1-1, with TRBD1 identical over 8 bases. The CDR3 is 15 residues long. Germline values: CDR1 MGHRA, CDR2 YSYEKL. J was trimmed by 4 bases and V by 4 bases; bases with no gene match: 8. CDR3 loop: CASSPQRTGGTEAFF. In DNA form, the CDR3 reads TGCGCCAGCAGCCCCCAGCGAACAGGGGGCACTGAAGCTTTCTTT.

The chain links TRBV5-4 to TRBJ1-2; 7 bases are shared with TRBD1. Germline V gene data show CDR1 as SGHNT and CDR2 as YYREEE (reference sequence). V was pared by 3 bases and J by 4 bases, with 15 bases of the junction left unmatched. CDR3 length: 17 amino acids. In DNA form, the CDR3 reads TGTGCCAGCAGCTCTGGGACAGTCCGGGCGGAGGGCTATGGCTACACCTTC. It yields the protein CASSSGTVRAEGYGYTF. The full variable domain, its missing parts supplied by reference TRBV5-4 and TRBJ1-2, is ETGVTQSPTHLIKTRGQQVTLRCSSQSGHNTVSWYQQALGQGPQFIFQYYREEENGRGNFPPRFSGLQFPNYSSELNVNALELDDSALYLCASSSGTVRAEGYGYTFGSGTRLTVV.

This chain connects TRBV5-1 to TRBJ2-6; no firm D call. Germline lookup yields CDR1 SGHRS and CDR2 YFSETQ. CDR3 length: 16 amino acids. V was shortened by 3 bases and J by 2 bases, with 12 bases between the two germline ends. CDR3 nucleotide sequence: TGCGCCAGCAGCTGGGCGCCGCCAACTGGGGCCAACGTCCTGACTTTC. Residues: CASSWAPPTGANVLTF.

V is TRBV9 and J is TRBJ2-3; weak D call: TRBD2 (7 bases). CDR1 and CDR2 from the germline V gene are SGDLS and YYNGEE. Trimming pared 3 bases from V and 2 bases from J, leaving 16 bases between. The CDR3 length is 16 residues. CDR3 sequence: CASSAQQGLNTDTQYF. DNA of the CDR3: TGTGCCAGCAGCGCCCAACAGGGACTAAACACAGATACGCAGTATTTT. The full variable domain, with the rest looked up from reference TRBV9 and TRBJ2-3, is DSGVTQTPKHLITATGQRVTLRCSPRSGDLSVYWYQQSLDQGLQFLIQYYNGEERAKGNILERFSAQQFPDLHSELNLSSLELGDSALYFCASSAQQGLNTDTQYFGPGTRLTVL.

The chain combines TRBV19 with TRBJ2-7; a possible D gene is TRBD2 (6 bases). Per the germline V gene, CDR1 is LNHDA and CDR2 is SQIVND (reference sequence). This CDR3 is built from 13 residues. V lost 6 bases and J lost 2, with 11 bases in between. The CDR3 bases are TGTGCCAGTAGCCCGGGAGCGGCCTACGAGCAGTACTTC. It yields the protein CASSPGAAYEQYF. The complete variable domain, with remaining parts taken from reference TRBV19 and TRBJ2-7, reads DGGITQSPKYLFRKEGQNVTLSCEQNLNHDAMYWYRQDPGQGLRLIYYSQIVNDFQKGDIAEGYSVSREKKESFPLTVTSAQKNPTAFYLCASSPGAAYEQYFGPGTRLTVT.

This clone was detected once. The CDR3 nucleotides read TGTGCCAGCACGATGTTGGGGGCAGGACTAGGGGTTCAGACCGGGGAGCTGTTTTTT. It yields the protein CASTMLGAGLGVQTGELFF. V is TRBV7-2 and J is TRBJ2-2; possible D gene TRBD2, 7 bases. The V gene lost 7 bases and the J gene lost 5 bases, with 29 bases spanning the gap. Per the germline V gene, CDR1 is SGHTA and CDR2 is FQGNSA. The CDR3 extends over 19 amino acids.

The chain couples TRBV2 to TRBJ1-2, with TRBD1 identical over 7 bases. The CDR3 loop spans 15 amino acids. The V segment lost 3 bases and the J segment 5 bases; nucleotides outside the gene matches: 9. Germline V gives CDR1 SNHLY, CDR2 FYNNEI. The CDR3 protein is CASSEISQTGYGYTF. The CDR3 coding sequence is TGTGCCAGCAGTGAGATATCGCAGACAGGGTATGGCTACACCTTC.